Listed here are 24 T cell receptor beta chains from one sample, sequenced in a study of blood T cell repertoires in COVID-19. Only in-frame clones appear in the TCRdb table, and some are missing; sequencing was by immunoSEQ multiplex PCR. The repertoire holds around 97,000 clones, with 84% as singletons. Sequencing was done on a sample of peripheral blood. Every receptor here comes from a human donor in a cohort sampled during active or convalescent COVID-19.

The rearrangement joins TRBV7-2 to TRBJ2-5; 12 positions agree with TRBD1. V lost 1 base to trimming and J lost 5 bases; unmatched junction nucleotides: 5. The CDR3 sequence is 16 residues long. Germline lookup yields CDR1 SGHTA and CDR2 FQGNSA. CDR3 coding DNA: TGTGCCAGCAGCTTAGGGGACAGGGGGCGCTGGGAGACCCAGTACTTC. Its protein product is CASSLGDRGRWETQYF. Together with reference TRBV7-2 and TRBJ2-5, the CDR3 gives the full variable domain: GAGVSQSPSNKVTEKGKDVELRCDPISGHTALYWYRQSLGQGLEFLIYFQGNSAPDKSGLPSDRFSAERTGGSVSTLTIQRTQQEDSAVYLCASSLGDRGRWETQYFGPGTRLLVL.

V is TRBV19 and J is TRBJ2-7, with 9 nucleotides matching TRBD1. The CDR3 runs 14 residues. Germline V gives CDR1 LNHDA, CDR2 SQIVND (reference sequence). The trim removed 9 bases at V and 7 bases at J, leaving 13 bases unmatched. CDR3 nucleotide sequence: TGTGCCAGCCAAATCTCCAGGGGGACAGGGGAGCAGTACTTC. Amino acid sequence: CASQISRGTGEQYF.

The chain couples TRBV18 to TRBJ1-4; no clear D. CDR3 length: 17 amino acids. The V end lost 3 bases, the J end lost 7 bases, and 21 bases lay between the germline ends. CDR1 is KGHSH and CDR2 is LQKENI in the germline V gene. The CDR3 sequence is CASSPNREGELAEKLFF. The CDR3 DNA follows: TGTGCCAGCTCACCGAACCGGGAGGGTGAGTTGGCTGAAAAACTGTTTTTT.

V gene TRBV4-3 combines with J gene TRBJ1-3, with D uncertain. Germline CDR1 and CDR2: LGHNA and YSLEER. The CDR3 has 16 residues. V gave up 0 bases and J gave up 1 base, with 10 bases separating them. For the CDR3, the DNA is TGCGCCAGCAGCCAAGATTTCGGGTTTTCTGGAAACACCATATATTTT. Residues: CASSQDFGFSGNTIYF.

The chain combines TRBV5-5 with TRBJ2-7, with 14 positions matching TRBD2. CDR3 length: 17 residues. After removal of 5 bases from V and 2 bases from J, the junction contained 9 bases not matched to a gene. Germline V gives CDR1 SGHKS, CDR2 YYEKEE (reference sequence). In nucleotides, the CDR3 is TGTGCCAGCAGTCGTACCGGACTAGCGGGGGGAACCTACGAGCAGTACTTC. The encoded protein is CASSRTGLAGGTYEQYF.

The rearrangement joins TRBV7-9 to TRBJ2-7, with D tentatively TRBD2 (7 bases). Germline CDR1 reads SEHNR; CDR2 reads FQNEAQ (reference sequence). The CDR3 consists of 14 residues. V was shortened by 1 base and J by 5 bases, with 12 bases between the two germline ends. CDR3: CASSLVGGPHEQYF. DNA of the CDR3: TGTGCCAGCAGCTTAGTCGGGGGGCCACACGAGCAGTACTTC.

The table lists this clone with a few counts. The DNA of the CDR3 is TGTGCCAGCAGCGTCCACAGGCTATCCTATGGCTACACCTTC. Its protein product is CASSVHRLSYGYTF. The chain combines TRBV7-2 with TRBJ1-2; maybe TRBD1 (5 bases). Per the germline V gene, CDR1 is SGHTA and CDR2 is FQGNSA. Deletions cut 5 bases from V and 4 bases from J, with 14 bases between. The CDR3 extends over 14 amino acids.

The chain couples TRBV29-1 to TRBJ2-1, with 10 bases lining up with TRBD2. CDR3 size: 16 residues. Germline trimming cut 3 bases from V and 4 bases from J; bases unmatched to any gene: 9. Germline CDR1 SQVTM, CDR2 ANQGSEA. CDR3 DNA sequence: TGCAGCGTTGATGGAGGGCTAGCGGGGGTGTACAATGAGCAGTTCTTC. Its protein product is CSVDGGLAGVYNEQFF.

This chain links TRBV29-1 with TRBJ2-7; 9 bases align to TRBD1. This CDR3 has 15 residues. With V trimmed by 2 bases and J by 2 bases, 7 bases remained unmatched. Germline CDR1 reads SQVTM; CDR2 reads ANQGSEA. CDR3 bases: TGCAGCGTTGAAAGGTTAGGGACAGGGACCTACGAGCAGTACTTC. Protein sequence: CSVERLGTGTYEQYF.

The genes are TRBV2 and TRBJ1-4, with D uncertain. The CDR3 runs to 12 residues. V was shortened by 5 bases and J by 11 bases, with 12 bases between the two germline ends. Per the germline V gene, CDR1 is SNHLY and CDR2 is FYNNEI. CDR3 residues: CASSPNSDKLFF. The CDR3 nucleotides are TGTGCCAGCAGTCCCAACAGTGACAAACTGTTTTTT. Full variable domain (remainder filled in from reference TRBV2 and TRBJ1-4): EPEVTQTPSHQVTQMGQEVILRCVPISNHLYFYWYRQILGQKVEFLVSFYNNEISEKSEIFDDQFSVERPDGSNFTLKIRSTKLEDSAMYFCASSPNSDKLFFGSGTQLSVL.

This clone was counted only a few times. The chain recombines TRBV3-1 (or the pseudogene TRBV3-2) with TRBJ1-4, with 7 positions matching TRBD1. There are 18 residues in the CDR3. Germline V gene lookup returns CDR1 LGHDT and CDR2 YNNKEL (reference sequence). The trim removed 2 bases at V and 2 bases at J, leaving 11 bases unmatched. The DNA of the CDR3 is TGTGCCAGCAGCCAATCCCCAGGGGGTGATATGACTAATGAAAAACTGTTTTTT. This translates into CASSQSPGGDMTNEKLFF.

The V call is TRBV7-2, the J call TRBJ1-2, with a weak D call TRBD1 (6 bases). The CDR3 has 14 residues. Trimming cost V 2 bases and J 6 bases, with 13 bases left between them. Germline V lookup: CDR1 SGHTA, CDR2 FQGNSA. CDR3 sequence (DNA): TGTGCCAGCAGCTTACTGCAGGGGCCGGATGGCTACACCTTC. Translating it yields CASSLLQGPDGYTF.

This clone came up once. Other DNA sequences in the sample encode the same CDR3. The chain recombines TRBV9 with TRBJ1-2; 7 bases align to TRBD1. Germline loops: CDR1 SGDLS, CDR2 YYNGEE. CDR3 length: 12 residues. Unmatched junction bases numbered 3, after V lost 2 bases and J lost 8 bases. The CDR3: CASSVHRGGYTF. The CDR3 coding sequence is TGTGCCAGCAGCGTCCACAGGGGAGGCTACACCTTC.

The CDR3 protein is CASSRGKGDYEQYF. The CDR3 DNA reads as TGTGCCAGCAGCCGAGGGAAGGGGGACTACGAGCAGTACTTC. The chain combines TRBV3-1 (or the pseudogene TRBV3-2) with TRBJ2-7, with D possibly being TRBD1 (6 bases). Trimming cost V 4 bases and J 3 bases, with 13 bases left between them. CDR3 size: 14 residues. Germline V gives CDR1 LGHDT, CDR2 YNNKEL (reference sequence).

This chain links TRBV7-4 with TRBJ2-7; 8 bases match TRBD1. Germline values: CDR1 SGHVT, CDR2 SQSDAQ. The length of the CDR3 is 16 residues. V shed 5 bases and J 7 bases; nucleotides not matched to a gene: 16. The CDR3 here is CASSPPGQGVKREQYF. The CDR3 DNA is TGTGCCAGCAGCCCCCCCGGACAGGGAGTAAAGAGGGAGCAGTACTTC.

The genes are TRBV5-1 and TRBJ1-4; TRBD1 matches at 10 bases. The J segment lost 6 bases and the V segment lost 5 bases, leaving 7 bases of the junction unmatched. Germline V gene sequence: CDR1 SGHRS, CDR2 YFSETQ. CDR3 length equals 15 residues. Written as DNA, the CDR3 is TGCGCCAGCAGGCGGACCGGGACAGGGGATGAAAAACTGTTTTTT. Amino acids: CASRRTGTGDEKLFF.

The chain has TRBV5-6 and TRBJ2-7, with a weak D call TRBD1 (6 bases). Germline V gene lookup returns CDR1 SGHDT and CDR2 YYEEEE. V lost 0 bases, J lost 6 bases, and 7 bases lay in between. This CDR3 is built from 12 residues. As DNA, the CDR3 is TGTGCCAGCAGCTTGGGGGGGCGCGAGCAGTACTTC. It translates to CASSLGGREQYF.

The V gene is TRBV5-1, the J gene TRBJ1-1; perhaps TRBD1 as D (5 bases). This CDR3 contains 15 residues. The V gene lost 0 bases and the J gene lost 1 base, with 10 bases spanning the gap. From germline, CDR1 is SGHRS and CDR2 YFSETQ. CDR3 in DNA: TGCGCCAGCAGCTTGGAAACAAGGGGGAACACTGAAGCTTTCTTT. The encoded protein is CASSLETRGNTEAFF.

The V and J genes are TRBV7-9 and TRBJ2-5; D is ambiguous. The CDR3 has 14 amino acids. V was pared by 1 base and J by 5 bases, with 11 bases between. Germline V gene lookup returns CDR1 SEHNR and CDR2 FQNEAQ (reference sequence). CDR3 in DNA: TGTGCCAGCAGCTTAGGAGGCGGTTCGGAGACCCAGTACTTC. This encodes CASSLGGGSETQYF.

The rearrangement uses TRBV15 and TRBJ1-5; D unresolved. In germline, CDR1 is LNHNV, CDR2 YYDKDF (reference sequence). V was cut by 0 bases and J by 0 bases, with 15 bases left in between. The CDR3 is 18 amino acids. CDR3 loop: CATSRDPWSHFSNQPQHF. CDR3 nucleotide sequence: TGTGCCACCAGCAGAGATCCGTGGAGTCATTTTAGCAATCAGCCCCAGCATTTT.

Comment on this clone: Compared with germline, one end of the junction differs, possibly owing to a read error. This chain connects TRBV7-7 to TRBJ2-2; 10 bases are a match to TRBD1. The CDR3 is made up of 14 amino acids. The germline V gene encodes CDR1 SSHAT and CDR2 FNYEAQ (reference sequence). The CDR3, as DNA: TGTGCTAGCAGCCCAGGACAGGGGGCCGGGGAGCTGTTTTTT. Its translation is CASSPGQGAGELFF. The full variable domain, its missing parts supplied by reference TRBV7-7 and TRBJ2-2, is GAGVSQSPRYKVTKRGQDVTLRCDPISSHATLYWYQQALGQGPEFLTYFNYEAQPDKSGLPSDRFSAERPEGSISTLTIQRTEQRDSAMYRCASSPGQGAGELFFGEGSRLTVL.

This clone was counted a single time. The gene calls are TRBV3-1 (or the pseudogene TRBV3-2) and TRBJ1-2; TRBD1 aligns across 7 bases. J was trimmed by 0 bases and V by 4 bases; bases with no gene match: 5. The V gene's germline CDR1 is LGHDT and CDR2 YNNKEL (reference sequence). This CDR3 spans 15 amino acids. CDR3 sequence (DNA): TGTGCCAGCAGCCGAGGGACAGCCCCTAACTATGGCTACACCTTC. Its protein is CASSRGTAPNYGYTF.

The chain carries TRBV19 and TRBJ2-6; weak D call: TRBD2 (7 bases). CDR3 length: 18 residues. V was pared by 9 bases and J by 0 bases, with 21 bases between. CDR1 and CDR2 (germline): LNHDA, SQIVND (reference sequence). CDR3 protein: CASRAWAGAPSGANVLTF. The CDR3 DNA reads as TGTGCCAGCCGGGCTTGGGCGGGGGCACCCTCTGGGGCCAACGTCCTGACTTTC.

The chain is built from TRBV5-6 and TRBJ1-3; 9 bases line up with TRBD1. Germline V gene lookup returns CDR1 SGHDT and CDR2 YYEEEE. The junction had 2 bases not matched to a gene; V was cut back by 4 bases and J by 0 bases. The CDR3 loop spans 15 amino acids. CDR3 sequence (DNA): TGTGCCAGCAGCGGGACAGGGCTCTCTGGAAACACCATATATTTT. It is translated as CASSGTGLSGNTIYF.